This entry lists 18 T cell receptor beta chains sequenced from one sample in a study of shared clonotypes between healthy human individuals. Produced via immunoSEQ multiplex PCR; TCRdb's table is partial and in-frame only. The data hold some 600,000 clones, with roughly 96% observed a single time. Naive CD8 cells, CD45RO-negative and positively selected for CCR7, excluded terminally differentiated effector memory CD45RA+ cells. Sequencing was performed on naive CD8+ T cells sorted from blood. These receptors were collected from a woman in her 30s in good health.

This chain joins TRBV7-9 and TRBJ1-4; 7 bases fit TRBD1. CDR1 and CDR2 (germline): SEHNR, FQNEAQ (reference sequence). The CDR3 length is 17 residues. With V trimmed by 5 bases and J by 0 bases, 9 bases remained unmatched. CDR3 protein: CASSLTGQLATNEKLFF. CDR3 DNA: TGTGCCAGCAGCCTGACGGGACAGCTTGCAACTAATGAAAAACTGTTTTTT.

V gene TRBV7-2 combines with J gene TRBJ2-2, with 14 bases fitting TRBD2. The CDR3 has 19 residues. Germline CDR1 SGHTA, CDR2 FQGNSA. Germline trimming cut 5 bases from V and 0 bases from J; bases unmatched to any gene: 8. The CDR3 nucleotides read TGTGCCAGCAGCCGCACTGGGACTAGCGGGAGAGCGAACACCGGGGAGCTGTTTTTT. Its translation: CASSRTGTSGRANTGELFF. The full variable domain, with the rest looked up from reference TRBV7-2 and TRBJ2-2, is GAGVSQSPSNKVTEKGKDVELRCDPISGHTALYWYRQSLGQGLEFLIYFQGNSAPDKSGLPSDRFSAERTGGSVSTLTIQRTQQEDSAVYLCASSRTGTSGRANTGELFFGEGSRLTVL.

The count of this clone is one. The chain uses TRBV28 and TRBJ2-1, with TRBD1 matching over 7 bases. Looked up from germline, CDR1 is MDHEN and CDR2 is SYDVKM. The CDR3 has 16 residues. The V and J ends lost 4 bases and 4 bases, in that order; junction bases with no gene match: 10. The CDR3 DNA reads as TGTGCCAGCAGTTCGGAGGACAGGAAAATGTACAATGAGCAGTTCTTC. It is translated as CASSSEDRKMYNEQFF.

The V and J genes are TRBV19 and TRBJ1-2; 7 bases line up with TRBD1. Germline CDR1 LNHDA, CDR2 SQIVND (reference sequence). V lost 3 bases to trimming and J lost 2 bases; unmatched junction nucleotides: 6. The CDR3 has 15 amino acids. CDR3 sequence: CASSIPATGNYGYTF. In DNA form, the CDR3 reads TGTGCCAGTAGTATCCCCGCGACAGGGAACTATGGCTACACCTTC. Complete variable domain (other parts from reference TRBV19 and TRBJ1-2): DGGITQSPKYLFRKEGQNVTLSCEQNLNHDAMYWYRQDPGQGLRLIYYSQIVNDFQKGDIAEGYSVSREKKESFPLTVTSAQKNPTAFYLCASSIPATGNYGYTFGSGTRLTVV.

The chain combines TRBV15 with TRBJ1-1; TRBD1 might be the D (5 bases). Trimming left V 8 bases short and J 5 bases short, with 18 bases between. Germline CDR1 is LNHNV and CDR2 is YYDKDF (reference sequence). The CDR3 is 14 residues long. The CDR3 loop is CATRPSGGSTEAFF. The CDR3 DNA follows: TGTGCCACCCGCCCGAGTGGGGGAAGTACTGAAGCTTTCTTT.

The chain recombines TRBV30 with TRBJ2-7; no clear D. V lost 0 bases to trimming and J lost 3 bases, with 12 bases between them. Germline CDR1 GTSNPN, CDR2 SVGIG (reference sequence). This CDR3 contains 14 residues. The CDR3: CAWSVGLKGYEQYF. CDR3 DNA: TGTGCCTGGAGTGTGGGCCTCAAGGGCTACGAGCAGTACTTC.

This clone was found once. The chain carries TRBV28 and TRBJ1-3; D is ambiguous. V was shortened by 3 bases and J by 0 bases, with 9 bases between the two germline ends. This CDR3 comprises 15 residues. The germline gives CDR1 MDHEN, CDR2 SYDVKM. CDR3: CASSFIRDSGNTIYF. The DNA for the CDR3 is TGTGCCAGCAGTTTTATACGGGACTCTGGAAACACCATATATTTT.

This chain uses TRBV29-1 with TRBJ2-1, with 8 bases that match TRBD2. The CDR3 sequence is 13 residues long. After removal of 6 bases from V and 6 bases from J, the junction contained 7 bases not matched to a gene. CDR1 SQVTM and CDR2 ANQGSEA come from the germline V gene. The CDR3 DNA follows: TGCAGCGTAGCGGGAGAGTGGACCAATGAGCAGTTCTTC. Its translation: CSVAGEWTNEQFF.

CDR3 region: CASSHSGGREQFF. The DNA of the CDR3 is TGTGCCAGCAGCCATTCTGGGGGGCGCGAGCAGTTCTTC. V is TRBV5-8 and J is TRBJ2-1, with D tentatively TRBD1 or TRBD2 (6 bases each). The germline V gene has CDR1 SGHTS and CDR2 YDEGEE. There are 13 residues in the CDR3. Trimming shortened V by 4 bases and J by 10 bases, and 15 bases separated the two germline ends.

The rearrangement joins TRBV25-1 to TRBJ2-3; D is possibly TRBD1 or TRBD2 (5 bases each). The V end lost 1 base, the J end lost 6 bases, and 17 bases lay between the germline ends. This CDR3 has 16 amino acids. The germline gives CDR1 MGHDK, CDR2 SYGVNS. CDR3 coding DNA: TGTGCCAGCAGTGAATCTGGGGGATTTGCATTGGATACGCAGTATTTT. The encoded protein is CASSESGGFALDTQYF.

Worth noting for this clone: The same CDR3 also results from other DNA sequences found in this sample. The chain links TRBV7-9 to TRBJ2-1; D could derive from TRBD1 or TRBD2 (5 bases each). V lost 3 bases, J lost 0 bases, and 9 bases lay in between. Germline lookup yields CDR1 SEHNR and CDR2 FQNEAQ (reference sequence). This CDR3 has 15 residues. CDR3 region: CASSLSGSSYNEQFF. The CDR3, as DNA: TGTGCCAGCAGCTTGTCAGGGAGCTCCTACAATGAGCAGTTCTTC. The variable domain in full, with the rest retrieved from reference TRBV7-9 and TRBJ2-1, is DTGVSQNPRHKITKRGQNVTFRCDPISEHNRLYWYRQTLGQGPEFLTYFQNEAQLEKSRLLSDRFSAERPKGSFSTLEIQRTEQGDSAMYLCASSLSGSSYNEQFFGPGTRLTVL.

The chain links TRBV4-1 to TRBJ2-1; 7 positions match TRBD2. Germline CDR1 and CDR2: MGHRA and YSYEKL. The CDR3 spans 18 residues. V lost 4 bases to trimming and J lost 4 bases; unmatched junction nucleotides: 16. CDR3 DNA: TGCGCCAGCAGCCCCGAAAAGGGCCCGAGACTAGCTTACAATGAGCAGTTCTTC. Protein product: CASSPEKGPRLAYNEQFF.

The J gene is TRBJ1-5, the V gene TRBV2; D possibly corresponds to TRBD1 (5 bases). This CDR3 comprises 15 residues. Germline loops: CDR1 SNHLY, CDR2 FYNNEI. V lost 8 bases to trimming and J lost 3 bases, with 17 bases between them. Here the CDR3 DNA reads TGTGCCAGCGGACAAGGCGCCACCTTCAATCAGCCCCAGCATTTT. Translation gives CASGQGATFNQPQHF.

J is TRBJ2-1 and V is TRBV9; no clear D gene. The germline V gene has CDR1 SGDLS and CDR2 YYNGEE. Trimming shortened V by 2 bases and J by 8 bases, and 8 bases separated the two germline ends. This CDR3 spans 12 amino acids. This chain's CDR3 is CASSVSDHEQFF. The CDR3 DNA reads as TGTGCCAGCAGCGTTTCCGATCATGAGCAGTTCTTC.

V usage is TRBV2 and J usage is TRBJ2-1, with TRBD1 matching over 10 bases. The CDR3 length is 14 residues. With 7 bases clipped from V and 5 bases from J, the junction kept 5 bases outside the gene matches. Germline CDR1 is SNHLY and CDR2 is FYNNEI. The CDR3 reads CASNRGQGNNEQFF. CDR3 coding DNA: TGTGCCAGCAACCGGGGACAGGGGAACAATGAGCAGTTCTTC.

The chain recombines TRBV7-9 with TRBJ1-1; D uncertain. Germline CDR1 reads SEHNR; CDR2 reads FQNEAQ (reference sequence). Deletions cut 5 bases from V and 0 bases from J, with 4 bases between. The CDR3 is 12 amino acids. CDR3 sequence: CASSPLNTEAFF. The CDR3 nucleotides read TGTGCCAGCAGCCCATTGAACACTGAAGCTTTCTTT.

On this clone: Other DNA sequences of this sample code for an identical CDR3. CDR3 bases: TGTGCCAGCAGCGTAGATGGCGGGAGCTCCTACGAGCAGTACTTC. It is translated as CASSVDGGSSYEQYF. The J gene is TRBJ2-7, the V gene TRBV9; 7 bases agree with TRBD2. V shed 0 bases, J shed 0 bases, and the junction held 3 bases outside the gene matches. The CDR3 extends over 15 amino acids. The germline V gene encodes CDR1 SGDLS and CDR2 YYNGEE. The whole variable domain, filled in from reference TRBV9 and TRBJ2-7, reads DSGVTQTPKHLITATGQRVTLRCSPRSGDLSVYWYQQSLDQGLQFLIQYYNGEERAKGNILERFSAQQFPDLHSELNLSSLELGDSALYFCASSVDGGSSYEQYFGPGTRLTVT.

The DNA of the CDR3 is TGCGCCAGCAGCTGGGAGGGCAGGGTCCTCGCTAACTATGGCTACACCTTC. Translating gives CASSWEGRVLANYGYTF. The chain carries TRBV5-1 and TRBJ1-2, with D perhaps matching TRBD1 (5 bases). Germline values: CDR1 SGHRS, CDR2 YFSETQ. There are 17 residues in the CDR3. The V end was cut by 3 bases, the J end by 0 bases, with 18 bases between.